This T cell receptor (beta chain) came from a study of blood T cell repertoires in COVID-19. Only in-frame clones appear in the TCRdb table, and some are missing; sequencing was by immunoSEQ multiplex PCR. The data show some 290,000 clones, less than 90% seen once. Trimming shortened V by 3 bases and J by 2 bases, and 10 bases separated the two germline ends. From germline, CDR1 is MNHEY and CDR2 SMNVEV (reference sequence). The CDR3 totals 15 residues. The TCR originated in a man in his 60s who had recovered from COVID-19. The specimen was peripheral blood. The chain couples TRBV27 to TRBJ2-2; tentatively, D is TRBD2 (6 bases). CDR3 DNA sequence: TGTGCCAGCAGTTTTGGCGGGGCCAACACCGGGGAGCTGTTTTTT. It specifies CASSFGGANTGELFF.